The 9 T cell receptor beta chains in this list originate from one sample, sequenced in a study of blood T cell repertoires in COVID-19. Data came from immunoSEQ multiplex PCR; TCRdb stores just in-frame clones and leaves some out. The sample comprises approximately 210,000 clones, approximately 80% of which are singletons, and 3.5% to 4.5% rests with the top ten. Sequencing was done on a sample of PBMCs or T cells enriched from blood (not recorded which). Receptors were obtained from a man younger than 45 with acute COVID-19.

The chain carries TRBV25-1 and TRBJ2-7; unclear D gene. CDR1 is MGHDK and CDR2 is SYGVNS in the germline V gene. V dropped 3 bases and J dropped 4 bases, with 4 bases sitting between them. The CDR3 extends over 11 amino acids. CDR3 region: CASSDHYEQYF. The DNA of the CDR3 is TGTGCCAGCAGTGATCATTACGAGCAGTACTTC.

This clone was counted once. The V call is TRBV7-2, the J call TRBJ1-2, with D possibly matching TRBD1 (6 bases). Between the trimmed V and J ends, which lost 5 bases and 8 bases, there was a span of 18 bases. The germline CDR1 and CDR2 sequences are SGHTA and FQGNSA. The CDR3 totals 14 residues. The CDR3 sequence: CASSPLGGGKGYTF. The CDR3 DNA sequence: TGTGCCAGCAGCCCCCTAGGGGGGGGAAAAGGCTACACCTTC. The full variable domain, with the rest looked up from reference TRBV7-2 and TRBJ1-2, is GAGVSQSPSNKVTEKGKDVELRCDPISGHTALYWYRQSLGQGLEFLIYFQGNSAPDKSGLPSDRFSAERTGGSVSTLTIQRTQQEDSAVYLCASSPLGGGKGYTFGSGTRLTVV.

The rearrangement uses TRBV5-1 and TRBJ2-1; 10 nucleotides agree with TRBD2. V gave up 4 bases and J gave up 7 bases; unmatched junction bases: 11. CDR1 is SGHRS and CDR2 is YFSETQ in the germline V gene. The CDR3 has 16 residues. The DNA of the CDR3 is TGCGCCAGCAGCCCCCAAGGGGCTAGCGGGGGAAATGAGCAGTTCTTC. Translation gives CASSPQGASGGNEQFF.

The CDR3 region is CASSSEGLTSVTF. The CDR3 DNA follows: TGCGCCAGCAGCTCAGAGGGCTTGACCTCTGTGACTTTC. This chain joins TRBV5-1 and TRBJ2-6, with a tentative D call TRBD2 (5 bases). CDR1 and CDR2 from the germline V gene are SGHRS and YFSETQ. The CDR3 runs 13 residues. Trimming took 3 bases from V and 17 from J, leaving 18 bases between them.

This rearrangement joins TRBV2 to TRBJ1-5; the D gene is possibly TRBD1 (6 bases). The V end lost 7 bases, the J end lost 4 bases, and 14 bases lay between the germline ends. Looked up from germline, CDR1 is SNHLY and CDR2 is FYNNEI. The CDR3 sequence is 14 residues long. CDR3 DNA: TGTGCCAGCACCGGGGAAGGGGGAAATCAGCCCCAGCATTTT. The encoded protein is CASTGEGGNQPQHF.

There are a few counts of this clone. The rearrangement joins TRBV13 to TRBJ2-1; weak D call: TRBD2 (6 bases). The CDR3 runs 17 residues. The germline CDR1 and CDR2 sequences are PRHDT and FYEKMQ (reference sequence). V lost 1 base and J lost 0, with 13 bases in between. The CDR3 bases are TGTGCCAGCAGCTTAGACCGGGGAGGTAGCTCCTACAATGAGCAGTTCTTC. It yields the protein CASSLDRGGSSYNEQFF. The complete variable domain, with remaining parts taken from reference TRBV13 and TRBJ2-1, reads AAGVIQSPRHLIKEKRETATLKCYPIPRHDTVYWYQQGPGQDPQFLISFYEKMQSDKGSIPDRFSAQQFSDYHSELNMSSLELGDSALYFCASSLDRGGSSYNEQFFGPGTRLTVL.

This clone was found once. The chain joins TRBV12-5 to TRBJ1-1, with D hard to call. V was clipped by 6 bases and J by 1 base, with 9 bases between them. The CDR3 totals 13 residues. Germline loops: CDR1 LGHNT, CDR2 FRNRAP. CDR3 DNA sequence: TGTGCTAGTGGGGCTCATTCGAACACTGAAGCTTTCTTT. Translated, it gives CASGAHSNTEAFF.

This rearrangement joins TRBV7-9 to TRBJ2-3; TRBD2 agrees at 9 bases. J lost 6 bases, V lost 5 bases, and 6 bases had no gene match. The germline V gene has CDR1 SEHNR and CDR2 FQNEAQ (reference sequence). The length of the CDR3 is 14 residues. DNA for the CDR3: TGTGCCAGCAGCACGGGACTAGCTGCCGATACGCAGTATTTT. It encodes CASSTGLAADTQYF.

In this sample, this clone turned up once. The chain links TRBV11-1 to TRBJ2-2; 8 bases are shared with TRBD2. Germline loops: CDR1 SGHAT, CDR2 FQDESV (reference sequence). This CDR3 contains 15 residues. J was trimmed by 4 bases and V by 1 base; bases with no gene match: 2. CDR3: CASSLGGGSTGELFF. In nucleotides, the CDR3 is TGTGCCAGCAGCTTAGGCGGGGGGAGCACCGGGGAGCTGTTTTTT. The full variable domain, its missing parts supplied by reference TRBV11-1 and TRBJ2-2, is EAEVAQSPRYKITEKSQAVAFWCDPISGHATLYWYRQILGQGPELLVQFQDESVVDDSQLPKDRFSAERLKGVDSTLKIQPAELGDSAMYLCASSLGGGSTGELFFGEGSRLTVL.